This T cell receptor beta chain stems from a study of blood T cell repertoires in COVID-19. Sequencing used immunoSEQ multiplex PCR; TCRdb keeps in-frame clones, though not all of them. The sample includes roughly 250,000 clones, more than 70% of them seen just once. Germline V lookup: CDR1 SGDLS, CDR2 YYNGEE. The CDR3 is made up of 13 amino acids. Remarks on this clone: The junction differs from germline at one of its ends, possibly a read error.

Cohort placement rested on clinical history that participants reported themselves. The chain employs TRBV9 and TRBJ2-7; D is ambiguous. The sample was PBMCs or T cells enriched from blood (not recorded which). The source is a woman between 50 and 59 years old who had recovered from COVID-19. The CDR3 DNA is TGTGCCAGCAGCGTCACTCCTTCCTTCGAGCAGTACTTC. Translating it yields CASSVTPSFEQYF.